One sample yielded the 9 T cell receptor beta chains listed below, sequenced in a study of read filtering for tumor transcriptome and immune sequencing. This library used roughly 400 ng RNA and molecular barcoded adaptors spanning alpha/delta and beta/gamma chains. TCRdb analysed the reads with MiXCR anew, one entry per CDR3 protein. The table shows approximately 150,000 distinct CDR3 sequences, with about 13% occurring only once. Sequencing input: a population of CD138-negative cells sorted from bone marrow. All receptors come from a donor at least 40 years old with multiple myeloma.

About this clonotype itself: A much larger clone differs from this one at a single base, so this may be a read error. The genes are TRBV18 and TRBJ2-1; maybe TRBD2 (6 bases). Germline loops: CDR1 KGHSH, CDR2 LQKENI. The CDR3 length is 15 residues. As DNA, the CDR3 is TGTGCCAGCTCACCAATCGGGAGCCGGTACAGTGAGCAGTTCTTC. Its translation: CASSPIGSRYSEQFF.

This clonotype was seen repeatedly, ten times or more. The V call is TRBV20-1, the J call TRBJ2-3; 8 nucleotides align to TRBD1. With V trimmed by 3 bases and J by 3 bases, 8 bases remained unmatched. The germline V gene encodes CDR1 DFQATT and CDR2 SNEGSKA (reference sequence). The CDR3 loop spans 15 amino acids. CDR3 coding DNA: TGCAGTGCTAGGGATTCAGGACAGGGTACAGATACGCAGTATTTT. It specifies CSARDSGQGTDTQYF.

This clonotype was counted ten times or more. The rearrangement joins TRBV18 to TRBJ2-1, with TRBD1 matching over 7 bases. The CDR3 is 13 residues long. From germline, CDR1 is KGHSH and CDR2 LQKENI. The ends lost 3 bases at V and 5 bases at J; junction bases unmatched: 1. The CDR3 region has the DNA TGTGCCAGCTCACCGACAGGGAACAATGAGCAGTTCTTC. Its translation: CASSPTGNNEQFF.

A word on this clonotype: A much larger clonotype is one base distant, so this may be a read error. This chain links TRBV20-1 with TRBJ2-7; D is tentatively TRBD1 or TRBD2 (5 bases each). CDR3 size: 13 residues. Germline CDR1 reads DFQATT; CDR2 reads SNEGSKA (reference sequence). The V end was cut by 2 bases, the J end by 3 bases, with 11 bases between. The CDR3 sequence: CSARRGPFYEQYF. The CDR3 DNA reads TGCAGTGCTAGACGGGGACCATTCTACGAGCAGTACTTC.

This clonotype was seen at least ten times. The chain recombines TRBV29-1 with TRBJ2-5; D gene ambiguous. Germline V CDR1 and CDR2: SQVTM, ANQGSEA. With 3 bases removed from V and 3 bases from J, the gap between germline ends came to 2 bases. The CDR3 spans 10 residues. CDR3 amino acids: CSVEEETQYF. CDR3 nucleotides: TGCAGCGTTGAGGAAGAGACCCAGTACTTC.

A few counts support this clonotype. The J gene is TRBJ2-3, the V gene TRBV5-1, with TRBD2 matching over 13 bases. The CDR3 is 20 residues long. V gave up 0 bases and J gave up 2 bases; unmatched junction bases: 12. Germline V gives CDR1 SGHRS, CDR2 YFSETQ. For the CDR3, the DNA is TGCGCCAGCAGCTTGGCCGGGACTAGCGGGGCTTTTACGATCACAGATACGCAGTATTTT. Translation gives CASSLAGTSGAFTITDTQYF.

This clonotype has at least ten counts. J is TRBJ1-1 and V is TRBV5-1; 10 bases are a match to TRBD1. Germline V gene data show CDR1 as SGHRS and CDR2 as YFSETQ. This CDR3 has 15 amino acids. The trim removed 1 base at V and 4 bases at J, leaving 4 bases unmatched. CDR3 amino acids: CASSLSTGGFTEAFF. Here the CDR3 DNA reads TGCGCCAGCAGCTTGTCGACAGGGGGCTTCACTGAAGCTTTCTTT.

This clonotype was detected only once. One junction end does not reproduce the germline sequence, and a read error may be involved. CDR3 residues: CASCFRTETYEQYF. The CDR3 bases are TGCGCCAGCTGCTTTAGGACGGAGACCTACGAGCAGTACTTC. This chain joins TRBV5-1 and TRBJ2-7; D gene uncertain. The CDR3 is 14 amino acids. Germline V gene data show CDR1 as SGHRS and CDR2 as YFSETQ. The full variable domain, rest sourced from reference TRBV5-1 and TRBJ2-7, is KAGVTQTPRYLIKTRGQQVTLSCSPISGHRSVSWYQQTPGQGLQFLFEYFSETQRNKGNFPGRFSGRQFSNSRSEMNVSTLELGDSALYLCASCFRTETYEQYFGPGTRLTVT.

Turning to this clonotype: A read error may explain this, as a much larger clone is one base away. The gene calls are TRBV9 and TRBJ2-1; D assignment may be TRBD1 or TRBD2 (5 bases each). This CDR3 contains 15 residues. The V gene lost 2 bases and the J gene lost 5 bases, with 14 bases spanning the gap. CDR1 is SGDLS and CDR2 is YYNGEE in the germline V gene. The CDR3 DNA follows: TGTGCCAGCAGCGTTGGGACCACAAAGAACAATGAGCAGTTCTTC. Translated: CASSVGTTKNNEQFF.